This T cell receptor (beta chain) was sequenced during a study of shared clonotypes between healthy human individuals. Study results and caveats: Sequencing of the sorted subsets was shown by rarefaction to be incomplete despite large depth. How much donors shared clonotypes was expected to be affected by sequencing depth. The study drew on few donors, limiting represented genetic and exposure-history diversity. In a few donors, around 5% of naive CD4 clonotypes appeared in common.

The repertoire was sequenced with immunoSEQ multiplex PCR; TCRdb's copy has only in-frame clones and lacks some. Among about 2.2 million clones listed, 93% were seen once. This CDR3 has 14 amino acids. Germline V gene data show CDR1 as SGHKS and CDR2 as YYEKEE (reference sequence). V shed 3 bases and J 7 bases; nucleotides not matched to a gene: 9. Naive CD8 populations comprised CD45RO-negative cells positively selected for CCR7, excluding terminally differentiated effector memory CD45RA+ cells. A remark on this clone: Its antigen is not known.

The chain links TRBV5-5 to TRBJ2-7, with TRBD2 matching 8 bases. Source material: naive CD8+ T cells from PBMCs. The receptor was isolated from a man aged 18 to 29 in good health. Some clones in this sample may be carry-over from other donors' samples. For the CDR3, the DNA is TGTGCCAGCAGCTCAAGCGGGAGAGATGGGGAGCAGTACTTC. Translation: CASSSSGRDGEQYF.